Listed here is a single T cell receptor (beta chain). The antigen it binds to is not known. No much larger clonotype is one base removed from it; base qualities were not supplied. The trial excluded patients who had a history of autoimmune disease or were on systemic immunosuppression. Peripheral blood for TCR sequencing was drawn from every dose cohort at baseline, at cycle 4 day 1 and at cycle 7 day 1. The samples were drawn from a first-in-human, open-label, multicenter phase I dose-escalation trial of ivuxolimab. The trial enrolled adults with locally advanced or metastatic head and neck squamous cell, hepatocellular, melanoma or renal cell carcinoma. Before TCR sequencing, CD4+ T cells and CD8+ T cells from peripheral blood were sorted into separate populations. For sequencing of the TCRbeta CDR3 region, genomic DNA was extracted from the sorted cells. TCRbeta CDR3 regions were sequenced using the immunoSEQ Assay. The table comes from immuneACCESS by way of TCRdb, which keeps in-frame sequences with V and J called. Part of the clones is missing from these tables; in studies checked, under half for an unresolved V gene and the rest for unknown reasons. This sample has 15,000 to 20,000 clones in its table, and 90% of those were observed once. About 52% of the sample goes to the ten largest clones.

This entry belongs to a study of OX40 agonist ivuxolimab in advanced cancers. Regarding the complete study: Ivuxolimab was a fully human IgG2 agonistic monoclonal antibody targeting the costimulatory receptor OX40 (CD134). Intravenous ivuxolimab was administered to patients every 2 weeks at six dose levels: 0.01, 0.1, 0.3, 1.5, 3 and 10 mg/kg. Of the approximately 53 patients in dose escalation, some 20 had hepatocellular carcinoma, approximately 15 had melanoma, 9 had renal cell carcinoma and 9 had head and neck cancer. A male proportion of roughly 80% and a mean age of about 60 years, ranging from roughly 20 to 80, were recorded for the dose-escalation cohort. Prior anti-PD-1, anti-PD-L1 or anti-CTLA-4 therapy was permitted, and 40% to 50% of dose-escalation patients had received checkpoint inhibitors. Three dose-escalation patients achieved partial responses, one with hepatocellular carcinoma and two with cutaneous melanoma. Peripheral TCRbeta sequencing was intended to test whether TCR sequence diversity was altered and clonal T-cell expansion was caused by ivuxolimab. The paper describes the monotherapy dose-escalation part (N = 52 patients) of the phase I trial of ivuxolimab. The investigation overall reported the following: After ivuxolimab, expanded clones were on average more numerous among CD8+ T cells than among CD4+ T cells. At doses from 0.1 to 3.0 mg/kg, clonal expansion was seen in both CD4+ and CD8+ blood T cells between baseline and week 6. Antigen specificity was not determined for the clonally expanded peripheral T cells. Low levels of normalized T-cell clonal expansion were also seen in some patients who did not respond. In the 0.1-3.0 mg/kg groups, partial responders had among the lowest normalized peripheral clonal expansion, particularly in CD8+ T cells.

The sequencing here drew on CD4+ or CD8+ T cells sorted from blood, taken in a trial of the OX40 agonist ivuxolimab. The clonotype was recovered from an adult with an advanced solid tumor such as melanoma, head and neck, liver or kidney cancer.

The DNA sequence is given as TGTGCCAGCAGCTCAGGGGGCCTATCCTACGAGCAGTACTTC. Its protein reads: CASSSGGLSYEQYF. The V and J segments used are TRBV5-6 and TRBJ2-7; TRBD1 aligns with 8 central bases. The CDR3 covers 14 residues, taking in both the cysteine and the phenylalanine. The kept DNA is CDR3 alone, 42 bases in frame from the first base. The germline V gene provides CDR1 SGHDT and CDR2 YYEEEE. The germline V end is reduced by 3 bases and the J end by 1 base; junction bases left unmatched: 3.